Listed below are T cell receptor beta chains from one sample, sequenced in a study of blood T cell repertoires in COVID-19. The data were produced by immunoSEQ multiplex PCR, yet TCRdb's version contains in-frame clones alone and is incomplete. The data hold some 150,000 clones, with around 83% observed a single time. The material sequenced was peripheral blood. The receptors were sampled from a man aged 35 to 55 with acute or convalescent COVID-19. Both conserved end residues are part of each CDR3. The order of the fields is J gene, clone size, V gene, D gene, CDR3 DNA, CDR3 protein. D genes are given only for firm matches. Rows give clone size only sometimes, using once, few, many, or a class for an expanded clone.

>TRBJ2-7|-|TRBV24-1|-
TGTGCCACCAGTGATGGGACATTGGGGGTCTACGAGCAGTACTTC
CATSDGTLGVYEQYF
>TRBJ1-2|-|TRBV15|-
TGTGCCACCAGCAGCAGGCTGGGGGCAGATGGCTACACCTTC
CATSSRLGADGYTF
>TRBJ1-1|few|TRBV28|-
TGTGCCAGCAGTTTTCTCCGGTCGGGCACTGAAGCTTTCTTT
CASSFLRSGTEAFF
>TRBJ2-5|-|TRBV7-9|TRBD1
TGTGCCAGCAGCCCCTCGGGAACAGGGGGCATCGAGACCCAGTACTTC
CASSPSGTGGIETQYF
>TRBJ2-7|-|TRBV21-1|-
TGTGCCCCTCTAAACGGGAGATTCTCCTACGAGCAGTACTTC
CAPLNGRFSYEQYF
>TRBJ1-1|-|TRBV6-5|-
TGTGCCAGCAGTTATTCCGGGACATTGAACACTGAAGCTTTCTTT
CASSYSGTLNTEAFF
>TRBJ1-1|-|TRBV7-2|TRBD1
TGTGCCAGCAGCTTAAAGCGGACAGGGAACACTGAAGCTTTCTTT
CASSLKRTGNTEAFF
>TRBJ1-2|-|TRBV4-3|TRBD1
TGCGCCAGCAGCGGGACAGGGGGTAAGGGCTACACCTTC
CASSGTGGKGYTF
>TRBJ1-1|-|TRBV18|TRBD1
TGTGCCAGCTCACAATCACAGGGGGTCACTGAAGCTTTCTTT
CASSQSQGVTEAFF
>TRBJ1-2|-|TRBV10-2|-
TGCGCCAGCAGTGAGAGGAGTACAGGGTTCTATGGCTACACCTTC
CASSERSTGFYGYTF
>TRBJ1-5|-|TRBV6-5|-
TGTGCCAGCATGAATCGACAAGGGCGGGGGCAGCCCCAGCATTTT
CASMNRQGRGQPQHF
>TRBJ1-2|few|TRBV5-8|TRBD1
TGTGCCAGCAGCTCCGGACAGGGCGGAGGCTATGGCTACACCTTC
CASSSGQGGGYGYTF